Listed below are T cell receptor beta chains from one sample, sequenced in a study of shared clonotypes between healthy human individuals. The repertoire was sequenced with immunoSEQ multiplex PCR; TCRdb's copy has only in-frame clones and lacks some. The sample shows some 1,100,000 clones, 75% to 85% of them seen only once. What was sequenced was memory CD4+ T cells from PBMCs. Every receptor here comes from a man aged 18 to 29 in good health. Some clones in this sample may be carry-over from other donors' samples. CDR3s include the opening cysteine and the closing phenylalanine or tryptophan.

j_call v_call cdr3_aa
TRBJ2-7 TRBV30 CAWSVGTSGPSYEQYF
TRBJ2-1 TRBV7-2 CASSLGQAYNEQFF
TRBJ1-2 TRBV6-5 CASRTTRQGYGYTF
TRBJ1-5 TRBV18 CASSPFGSGRNQPQHF
TRBJ2-1 TRBV28 CASSSSSRASYNEQFF
TRBJ2-5 TRBV5-4 CASFLSGRPGETQYF
TRBJ1-6 TRBV28 CASSPETGGRDSPLHF
TRBJ2-1 TRBV30 CACGLAGGNEQFF
TRBJ2-7 TRBV5-1 CASSSDTTSPRSDQYF
TRBJ2-5 TRBV7-3 CASSPQAGAEETQYF
TRBJ1-1 TRBV2 CASSEGSVNTEAFF
TRBJ1-6 TRBV5-1 CASSISGVDSPLHF
TRBJ2-7 TRBV10-3 CAISERQGGLGEQYF
TRBJ2-7 TRBV6-1 CASSPRVGYEQYF
TRBJ2-2 TRBV7-2 CASSPPTGLGTGELFF
TRBJ2-3 TRBV5-4 CASSTKTSGSKDTQYF
TRBJ2-7 TRBV6-5 CASNFGTLHEQYF
TRBJ2-3 TRBV27 CASSLRILDLDTQYF
TRBJ2-3 TRBV29-1 CSVPGQGDIDTQYF
TRBJ2-2 TRBV2 CASSDRAGGIGPNTGELFF
TRBJ1-1 TRBV28 CASSSPWGLAEAFF
TRBJ2-2 TRBV6-5 CASSLARTNGELFF
TRBJ2-3 TRBV9 CASSVGLAGADTQYF
TRBJ2-3 TRBV5-1 CASSSGTYTDTQYF
TRBJ2-5 TRBV5-1 CASSVLPRQGPQETQYF